Detailed here is one T cell receptor beta chain. Its antigen specificity is not known. The library was prepared using the immunoSEQ multiplex PCR assay. For the multiplex PCR, a mixture combining 60 forward primers for TCR Vbeta segments and 13 reverse primers for TCR Jbeta segments was used. A multiplex PCR assay on genomic DNA amplified the CDR3 region of rearranged TCR beta genes. The amplified TCR beta libraries were sequenced on the Illumina HiSeq System as 87-base-pair reads. The study's processing was this. A later analysis tallied 75 million to 95 million unique TCR beta chains across the approximately 670 repertoires, and around 12 million of those chains were shared by two or more donors. Raw reads were error-corrected and collapsed into unique sequences with a nearest-neighbor algorithm that merged closely related sequences to remove PCR and sequencing errors. V, D and J gene segments were assigned by aligning CDR3 sequences to IMGT reference sequences. Each retained sequence needed at least a six-nucleotide match to both a V gene segment and a J gene segment. A rearrangement counted as productive if the CDR3 had no stop codons and remained in frame with V and J, and every other rearrangement counted as non-productive. CDR3 was defined according to IMGT convention as the region running from the second conserved V-encoded cysteine to the conserved J-encoded phenylalanine. The earlier analysis of about 560 of the donors excluded any sequence lacking an unambiguous match to a single V gene segment. In an earlier analysis of around 590 of the donors, a V segment was called functional when productive rearrangements were above 56.7%, and segregating when the standard deviation between donors exceeded 5%. To diagnose cytomegalovirus status from the catalog of TCR beta chain sequences, a statistical classification framework was built. In a later analysis, TCR nucleotide sequences were compared against IMGT/GENE-DB human TR gene sequences so that V and J genes could be assigned. Using the TCRdist pipeline, a later analysis assigned CDR3 sequences along with most-parsimonious VDJ recombination scenarios. In a later analysis, every TCR beta chain was defined by the combination of its CDR3 amino acid sequence and its V-gene family, and reads without a unique V-gene family were dropped. A later analysis removed 550 to 700 highly shared, low-generation-probability nucleotide sequences to deal with suspected cross-contamination and a sequencing artifact. For each public chain, a later analysis derived a clonal expansion index from normalized ranks of inferred template counts within each repertoire. In a later analysis, generation probabilities were computed using a VDJ recombination model fitted to out-of-frame rearrangements, and the results were checked against IGoR. A later analysis scored TCR-TCR, TCR-HLA and TCR-CMV co-occurrence with hypergeometric tests, applying a repertoire-size bias correction to TCR pairs. To estimate false discovery rates, a later analysis permuted the HLA or CMV assignments 20 times. In a later analysis, co-occurring TCRs were grouped using DBSCAN, with TCRdist sequence similarity added in when clustering inside HLA-allele-positive subsets. Co-occurrence clustering excluded repertoires with fewer than 30,000 or more than 120,000 public chains, plus five with anomalous nucleotide sharing. Sourced from immuneACCESS, this table was stored by TCRdb with only in-frame sequences that have V and J called. A share of the clones is absent; for the studies checked, an unresolved V gene accounts for under half, and the remainder has no known explanation. Clone size and V and J calls were adopted from that table, with D and trimming inferred from the DNA. This sample's table lists about 76,000 clones. 4% to 5.5% of the sample goes to the ten largest clones.

The cohort was made up of roughly 670 healthy bone marrow donors. At the time of sampling, all cohort members were nominally healthy, though unrecorded immune exposures were likely present. The donor tested CMV seropositive and was one of the 289 seropositive cohort members. A peripheral blood sample was collected from each donor, and TCR beta sequencing was performed on peripheral blood mononuclear cells. Genomic DNA was extracted from the blood cell samples with the Qiagen DNeasy Blood Extraction Kit. Based on the germline V gene, the CDR1 and CDR2 sequences are SGHTA and FQGNSA. The CDR3 measures 14 amino acids from cysteine to phenylalanine. The only DNA kept is the CDR3, 42 bases in frame from the first base. V is clipped by 3 bases and J by 0 bases, and the sequence between their germline boundaries is 9 bases long. The data stem from a study of cytomegalovirus exposure and HLA in healthy donors (dated by TCRdb to about 2017). At the level of the whole study: An earlier analysis of around 600 of the donors reported 250 to 300 Gb of sequence data and 117 million unique TCR beta sequences from 190 million or so T cells. About 300 gigabases of sequencing data and approximately 85 million unique TCR sequences were included in an early release covering several hundred HLA-typed donors. Of the roughly 400 genotyped donors, approximately 80% were placed in the genetic ancestry cluster associated with self-reported Caucasian donors. The aim of the study was to test whether cataloging public T cell receptors could identify signatures of past pathogen exposure. The study used immunosequencing to profile the T cell repertoires of 600 to 850 subjects and linked those repertoires to cytomegalovirus serostatus. In addition to the first cohort of several hundred subjects, a separate validation cohort of 120 different subjects was used. The study combined high-throughput TCR immunosequencing, statistical association of individual TCRs with disease status, and machine learning to predict cytomegalovirus infection status. In a later analysis, previously published TCR beta repertoires from 666 donors were re-analyzed and high-resolution HLA genotyping was added so that TCR occurrence patterns could be studied. Rather than drawing on any new phenotypic data, the later analysis identified candidate immune exposures from TCR beta sequences and the way those sequences occurred across donors. To decide whether each TCR beta V gene segment behaved as functional or pseudogenic, an earlier analysis of some 600 of the donors relied on high-throughput TCR beta sequencing. Donor age, sex, ethnicity and CMV serostatus were compiled together with the repertoire data. Genome-wide SNP genotypes for about three fifths of the 666 donors were used in a later genetic analysis, which treated that subset as a discovery cohort. Every repertoire in the discovery cohort had been generated on one and the same sequencing platform. HLA typing covered class I and class II loci at four-digit resolution. The number of typed donors differed by locus: about 620-630 for A, B, C, DRB1 and DQB1; 522 for DQA1; approximately 610 for DPA1; and roughly 470 for DPB1. Because of strong linkage in the cohort, roughly five DR-DQ haplotypes were treated as single units for association and clustering. On average, around 240,000 unique TCR beta nucleotide sequences were sequenced per donor among 398 genotyped donors of the cohort, with roughly 18% of those sequences being non-productive. General conclusions and limits of the study: HLA typing was unavailable for some donors at each locus, so association tests used only the typed subset. In a later analysis, the rate of TCR association differed among HLA loci, with DRB1 alleles having the most associated TCRs and HLA-C alleles having the fewest. According to the authors, the approach could potentially be generalized to other disease states and immunological phenotypes. A total of roughly 160 TCR beta chains were listed by the study as associated with cytomegalovirus. In a later analysis, several top co-occurrence clusters were reported to appear linked to parvovirus B19, influenza, CMV and Epstein-Barr virus. Strong co-occurrence of HLA alleles, especially DR and DQ, made assigning TCR associations to individual alleles difficult. Linkage disequilibrium might explain the correlated functional status among segregating V segments, but an unknown experimental factor could not be ruled out. Most TCR sequences were seen in very few donors, while some public TCRs were found in many individuals. V-gene and J-gene trimming of TCR beta chains was associated with a missense DCLRE1C variant in a later genetic analysis, and the association was replicated in an independent cohort. Some IMGT-functional V segments, including TRBV6-2 and TRBV6-3, could not be told apart with the 87-base-pair reads, so those segments were excluded. CMV serostatus was the only immune exposure information available for the cohort. This cohort had only TCR beta chains sequenced, and the lack of alpha or paired-chain data limited which features could be detected. Compared with equally common non-associated chains, HLA-associated TCR beta chains in a later analysis were more clonally expanded and had lower generation probabilities. In an earlier analysis of fewer than 700 of the donors, most TCR beta V segments appeared in productive rearrangements about 87% or about 30% of the time, broadly matching IMGT annotations. A later genetic analysis reported fewer N-insertions in productive TCRs among donors in an Asian-associated ancestry cluster than the roughly 650-donor mean. A further reported finding was that TCR beta sequences accurately predicted the HLA-A and HLA-B alleles for most subjects in the first cohort. A later analysis found that most CMV-associated TCR beta chains appeared HLA-restricted, with HLA associations seemingly driven largely by CMV exposure. In both the original and validation cohorts, the classifier was reported to diagnose cytomegalovirus status with high specificity and sensitivity. Because counts were too low, roughly 17 rarely observed V segments, including chromosome 9 orphons, were left out of the earlier analysis of 587 of the donors. Presence/absence analyses assumed roughly uniform sequencing depth across donors, an assumption that may not hold. Specific HLA alleles were associated with 15,000 to 20,000 TCR beta sequences at a false discovery rate of 0.05 in a later analysis. A cluster of highly shared sequence variants was judged likely to represent a technical artifact of the sequencing pipeline. In vitro tests confirmed that a few of the cytomegalovirus-associated TCR beta chains recognize cytomegalovirus antigens.

The sequence links TRBV7-2 to TRBJ2-7; TRBD2 is a weak D gene call, 6 bases matching. Sequencing input: PBMCs. The TCR was taken from a woman between 35 and 50 years old in good health and CMV-seropositive. Read as DNA, the sequence is TGTGCCAGCAGCTTTAGCGGACTCTCCTACGAGCAGTACTTC. It specifies CASSFSGLSYEQYF. Where the CDR3 stops, the reference TRBV7-2 and TRBJ2-7 genes take over; the full variable domain is GAGVSQSPSNKVTEKGKDVELRCDPISGHTALYWYRQSLGQGLEFLIYFQGNSAPDKSGLPSDRFSAERTGGSVSTLTIQRTQQEDSAVYLCASSFSGLSYEQYFGPGTRLTVT.